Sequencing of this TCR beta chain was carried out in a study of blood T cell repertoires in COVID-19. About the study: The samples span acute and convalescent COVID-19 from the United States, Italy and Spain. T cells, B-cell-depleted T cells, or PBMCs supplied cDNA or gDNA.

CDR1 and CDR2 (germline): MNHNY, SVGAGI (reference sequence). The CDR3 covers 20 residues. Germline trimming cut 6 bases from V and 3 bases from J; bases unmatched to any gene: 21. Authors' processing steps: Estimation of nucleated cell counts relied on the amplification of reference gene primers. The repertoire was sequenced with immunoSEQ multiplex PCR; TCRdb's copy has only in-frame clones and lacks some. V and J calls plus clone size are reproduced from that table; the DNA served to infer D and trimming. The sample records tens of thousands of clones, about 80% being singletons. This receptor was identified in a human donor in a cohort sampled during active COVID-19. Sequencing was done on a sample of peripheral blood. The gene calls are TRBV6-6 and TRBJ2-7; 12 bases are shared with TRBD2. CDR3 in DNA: TGTGCCAGCAGCCGTTTGTTTAGCGGGCTAGCGGGAGGGAGGATCTACGAGCAGTACTTC. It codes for CASSRLFSGLAGGRIYEQYF.